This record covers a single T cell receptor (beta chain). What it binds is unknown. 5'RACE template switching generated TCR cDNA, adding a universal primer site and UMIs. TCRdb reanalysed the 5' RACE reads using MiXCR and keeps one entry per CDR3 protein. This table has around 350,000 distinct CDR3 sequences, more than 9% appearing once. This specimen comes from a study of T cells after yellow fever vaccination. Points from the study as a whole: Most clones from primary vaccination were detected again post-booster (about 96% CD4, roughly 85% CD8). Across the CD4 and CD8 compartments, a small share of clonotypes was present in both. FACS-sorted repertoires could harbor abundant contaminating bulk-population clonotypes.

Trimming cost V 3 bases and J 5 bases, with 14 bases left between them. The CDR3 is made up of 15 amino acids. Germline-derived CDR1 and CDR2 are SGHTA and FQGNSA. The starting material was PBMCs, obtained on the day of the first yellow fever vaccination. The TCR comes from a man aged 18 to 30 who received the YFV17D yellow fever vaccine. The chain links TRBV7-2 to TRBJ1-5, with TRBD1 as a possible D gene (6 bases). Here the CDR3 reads CASSFSWGGDQPQHF. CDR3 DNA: TGTGCCAGCAGCTTTAGTTGGGGGGGCGATCAGCCCCAGCATTTT.